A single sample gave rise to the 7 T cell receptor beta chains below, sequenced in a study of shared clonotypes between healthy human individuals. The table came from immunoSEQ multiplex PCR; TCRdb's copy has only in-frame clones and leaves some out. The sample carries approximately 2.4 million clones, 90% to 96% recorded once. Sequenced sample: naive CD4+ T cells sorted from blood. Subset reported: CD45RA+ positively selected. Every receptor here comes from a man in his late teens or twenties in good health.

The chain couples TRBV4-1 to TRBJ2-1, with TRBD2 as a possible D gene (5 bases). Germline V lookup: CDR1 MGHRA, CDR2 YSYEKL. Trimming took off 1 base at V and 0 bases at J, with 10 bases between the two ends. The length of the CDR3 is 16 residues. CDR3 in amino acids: CASSQGLTLSYNEQFF. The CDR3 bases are TGCGCCAGCAGCCAAGGACTAACCCTCTCCTACAATGAGCAGTTCTTC.

The CDR3 spells CASSGGRNIQYF. CDR3 nucleotide sequence: TGTGCCAGCAGTGGCGGACGCAACATTCAGTACTTC. This chain links TRBV6-5 with TRBJ2-4; D call uncertain. Trimming pared 5 bases from V and 7 bases from J, leaving 9 bases between. The CDR3 extends over 12 amino acids. Per the germline V gene, CDR1 is MNHEY and CDR2 is SVGAGI.

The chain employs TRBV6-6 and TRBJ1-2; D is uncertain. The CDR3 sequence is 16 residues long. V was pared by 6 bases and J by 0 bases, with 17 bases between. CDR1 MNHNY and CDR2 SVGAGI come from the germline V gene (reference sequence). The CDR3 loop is CASSPGLVAANYGYTF. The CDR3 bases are TGTGCCAGCAGCCCTGGACTGGTAGCAGCTAACTATGGCTACACCTTC.

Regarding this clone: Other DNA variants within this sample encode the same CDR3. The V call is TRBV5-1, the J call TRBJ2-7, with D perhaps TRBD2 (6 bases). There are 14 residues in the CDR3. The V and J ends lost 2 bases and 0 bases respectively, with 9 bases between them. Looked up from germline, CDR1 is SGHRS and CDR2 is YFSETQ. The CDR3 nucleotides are TGCGCCAGCAGCTTTCTCGGGGGCTCCTACGAGCAGTACTTC. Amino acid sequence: CASSFLGGSYEQYF.

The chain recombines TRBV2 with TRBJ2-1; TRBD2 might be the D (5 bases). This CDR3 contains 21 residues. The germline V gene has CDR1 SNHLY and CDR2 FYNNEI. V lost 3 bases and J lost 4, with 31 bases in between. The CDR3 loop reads CASSDPYVYGADGVDYNEQFF. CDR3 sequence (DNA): TGTGCCAGCAGTGATCCTTACGTCTACGGAGCAGACGGGGTAGATTACAATGAGCAGTTCTTC.

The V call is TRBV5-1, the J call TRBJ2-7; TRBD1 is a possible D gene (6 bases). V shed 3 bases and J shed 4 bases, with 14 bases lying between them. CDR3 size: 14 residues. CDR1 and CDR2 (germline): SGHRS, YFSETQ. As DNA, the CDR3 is TGCGCCAGCAGCTCCGACAGGCGCAAGTACGAGCAGTACTTC. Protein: CASSSDRRKYEQYF.

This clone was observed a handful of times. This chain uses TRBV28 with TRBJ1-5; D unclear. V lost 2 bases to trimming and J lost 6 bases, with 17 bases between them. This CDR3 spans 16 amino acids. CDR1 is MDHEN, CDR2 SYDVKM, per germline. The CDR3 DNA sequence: TGTGCCAGCAGTTTAATTAGTGCCTGGAAAGGTCAGCCCCAGCATTTT. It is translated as CASSLISAWKGQPQHF.